This T cell receptor (beta chain) derives from a study of blood T cell repertoires in COVID-19 (dated by TCRdb to the early 2020s). At the level of the whole study: The collaborator samples originated in the United States, Italy and Spain and spanned the acute and convalescent phases of COVID-19. The prospective study material was composed of cDNA or gDNA derived from T cells, B-cell-depleted T cells, or PBMCs. Deeply sampled blood TCRbeta repertoires from subjects exposed to, actively infected with, or recovered from COVID-19 were included in the dataset. The repertoires were made available in a free public database intended to serve as a resource for research on the immune response to SARS-CoV-2. Samples were obtained from the ongoing ImmuneRACE study (first 160 participants) and from 950 to 1,500 subjects provided by 6 global collaborators. A de-identified subject ID, COVID-19 status, age in years and sex were almost always included in the sample metadata. Where available, HLA class I and class II types were taken from metadata supplied by the sample provider and were not determined by assay-based typing. Study-level results and caveats: The amount of clinical and demographic metadata varied by source and participant and was provided uncurated.

Trimming costs V 4 bases and J 5 bases, and their ends lie 12 bases apart. CDR1 and CDR2 (SGHRS, YFSETQ) derive from the germline V gene. Reading from cysteine to phenylalanine, the CDR3 counts 13 amino acids. This entry keeps only the CDR3 DNA: 39 bases, framed from base 1. In this sample, this clone turned up a few times. No antigen is known for it. No much larger clone exists at a distance of one base, and base qualities are not known. TCRbeta CDR3 regions were amplified from genomic DNA by means of the immunoSEQ Assay, a bias-controlled multiplex PCR. In the paper's pipeline: The number of nucleated cells in each sample was estimated from the amplification of reference gene primers within the assay. Sequence reads were collapsed and filtered to measure the absolute abundance of every unique TCRbeta CDR3 rearrangement. For each sample, productive Simpson clonality was calculated as the square root of Simpson's diversity index across productive rearrangements. As stored in TCRdb, this immuneACCESS dataset retains in-frame rearrangements with V and J assigned. A fraction of the clones does not appear; measured against another copy, unresolved V genes explain less than half of the discrepancy, and the remainder lacks a known reason. That table supplies the V and J calls and clone size; D and trimming were determined from the DNA. Across this sample there are about 150,000 clones, with approximately 78% seen only once. The ten largest make up roughly 1.7% of the sample.

Each collaborating institution followed its own protocols to collect whole blood in K2EDTA tubes. For TCRbeta analysis, collaborators shipped samples as frozen whole blood, isolated PBMCs, or DNA extracted from either of those sample types. The chain links TRBV5-1 with TRBJ1-2; the D gene is possibly TRBD1, with 6 bases matching. The source of this sequence is a man aged 80 or over with acute or convalescent COVID-19. Sequences were obtained from peripheral blood. CDR3 reads: CASSRTAQYGYTF. The DNA reads as follows: TGCGCCAGCAGCCGGACAGCCCAATATGGCTACACCTTC. The CDR3 plus the reference TRBV5-1 and TRBJ1-2 genes for the other parts give the full variable domain: KAGVTQTPRYLIKTRGQQVTLSCSPISGHRSVSWYQQTPGQGLQFLFEYFSETQRNKGNFPGRFSGRQFSNSRSEMNVSTLELGDSALYLCASSRTAQYGYTFGSGTRLTVV.